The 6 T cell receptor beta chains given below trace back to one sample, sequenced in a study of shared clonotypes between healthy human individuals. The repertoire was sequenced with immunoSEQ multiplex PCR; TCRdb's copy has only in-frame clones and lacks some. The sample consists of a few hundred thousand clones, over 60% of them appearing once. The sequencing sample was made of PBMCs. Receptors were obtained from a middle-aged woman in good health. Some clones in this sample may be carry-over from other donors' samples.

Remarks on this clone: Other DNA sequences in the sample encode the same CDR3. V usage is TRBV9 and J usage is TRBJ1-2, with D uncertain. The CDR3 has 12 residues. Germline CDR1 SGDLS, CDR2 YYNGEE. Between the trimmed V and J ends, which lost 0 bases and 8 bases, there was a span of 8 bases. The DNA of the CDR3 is TGTGCCAGCAGCGTAGCCGGTTCGGGCTACACCTTC. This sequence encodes CASSVAGSGYTF.

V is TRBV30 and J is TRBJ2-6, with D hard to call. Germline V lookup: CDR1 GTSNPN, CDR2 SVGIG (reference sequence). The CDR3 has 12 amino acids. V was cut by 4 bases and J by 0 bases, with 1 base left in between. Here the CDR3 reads CAWTSGANVLTF. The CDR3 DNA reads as TGTGCCTGGACCTCTGGGGCCAACGTCCTGACTTTC.

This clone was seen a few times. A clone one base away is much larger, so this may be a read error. The CDR3 DNA sequence: TGTGCCAGCACACGAATTCTAGCCGGGAGGTACAATGAGCAGTTCTTC. Protein: CASTRILAGRYNEQFF. The V call is TRBV18, the J call TRBJ2-1; 7 bases agree with TRBD2. The CDR3 has 16 amino acids. Germline CDR1 KGHSH, CDR2 LQKENI. Unmatched junction bases numbered 14, after V lost 8 bases and J lost 4 bases.

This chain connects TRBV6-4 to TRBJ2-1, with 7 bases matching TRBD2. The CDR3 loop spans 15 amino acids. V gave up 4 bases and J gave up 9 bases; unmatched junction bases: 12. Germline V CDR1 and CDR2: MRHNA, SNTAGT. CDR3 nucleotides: TGTGCCAGCAGTGTGGTTCCGAGCGGGAACGGTGAGCAGTTCTTC. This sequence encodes CASSVVPSGNGEQFF.

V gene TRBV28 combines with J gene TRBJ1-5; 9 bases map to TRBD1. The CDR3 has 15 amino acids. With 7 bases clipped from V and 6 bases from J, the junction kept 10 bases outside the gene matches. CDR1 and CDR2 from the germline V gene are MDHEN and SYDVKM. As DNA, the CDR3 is TGTGCCAGCAAAGATACAGGGGGCGTTTCTCAGCCCCAGCATTTT. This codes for CASKDTGGVSQPQHF.

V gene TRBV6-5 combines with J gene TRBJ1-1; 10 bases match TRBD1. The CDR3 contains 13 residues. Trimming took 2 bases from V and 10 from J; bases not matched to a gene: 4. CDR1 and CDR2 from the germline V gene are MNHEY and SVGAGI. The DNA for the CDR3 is TGTGCCAGCAGTTACCTGGACAGGGGGACAGCTTTCTTT. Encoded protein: CASSYLDRGTAFF.